These T cell receptor beta chains were read from a single sample in a study of cytomegalovirus exposure and HLA in healthy donors. The protocol was immunoSEQ multiplex PCR, while the TCRdb copy is restricted to in-frame clones and leaves out a portion. The table has roughly 200,000 clones, roughly 8.7% seen once. The sample was PBMCs. Receptors originate from a young woman in good health and CMV-seropositive. The CDR3 runs from the conserved cysteine through the conserved F or W. D genes are given only for firm matches.

v_call	d_call	j_call	cdr3_aa
TRBV25-1	TRBD2	TRBJ2-7	CASSEVRAGGSYEQYF
TRBV9	-	TRBJ2-3	CASSVGIEAQYF
TRBV29-1	-	TRBJ2-1	CSVDFRLHEQFF
TRBV2	-	TRBJ2-7	CASTGLSSYEQYF
TRBV30	-	TRBJ1-5	CAWSPTDQPQHF
TRBV5-1	-	TRBJ1-3	CASSLEGRGSGNTIYF
TRBV11-2	TRBD2	TRBJ2-7	CASSLGGAGAAYEQYF
TRBV9	TRBD1	TRBJ2-7	CASSSGQSYEQYF
TRBV19	TRBD1	TRBJ1-4	CASSGTGTEKLFF
TRBV5-1	TRBD2	TRBJ2-1	CASSKAGAPYNEQFF
TRBV19	TRBD2	TRBJ2-1	CASTGLAERVNEQFF
TRBV2	TRBD2	TRBJ2-7	CASSEGLVLSYEQYF
TRBV19	-	TRBJ2-3	CASSIAVTGTDTQYF
TRBV4-1	TRBD2	TRBJ2-1	CASSSRTSGLGEQFF
TRBV6-6	TRBD1	TRBJ2-7	CASGGTGIHEQYF
TRBV19	-	TRBJ2-7	CASSSDSSYEQYF
TRBV2	TRBD1	TRBJ1-5	CASSDPGTGDSNQPQHF
TRBV9	TRBD1	TRBJ1-5	CASSPGQNNQPQHF
TRBV27	-	TRBJ2-1	CASRIRSGAPNEQFF
TRBV9	TRBD2	TRBJ2-7	CASSERGGSYEQYF
TRBV6-5	-	TRBJ1-1	CASSYRAGRTEAFF
TRBV20-1	-	TRBJ2-5	CSARHQETQYF
TRBV6-1	TRBD1	TRBJ2-3	CASSDYRGRGDTQYF
TRBV14	TRBD2	TRBJ2-7	CASSQLAGVAYEQYF
TRBV6-1	-	TRBJ1-1	CASSPQGLTEAFF
TRBV13	-	-	CASSLGRSYEQYF
TRBV10-1	TRBD1	TRBJ2-1	CASRVLGQIYNEQFF
TRBV7-8	-	TRBJ2-3	CASSPSTDTQYF
TRBV7-9	TRBD2	TRBJ2-7	CASSLRAGGPKEQYF
TRBV27	-	TRBJ1-5	CASSFRMDQPQHF
TRBV9	TRBD1	TRBJ1-4	CASSPPPTGAGEKLFF
TRBV7-2	TRBD1	TRBJ2-5	CASSTDRGVKTQYF
TRBV6-5	TRBD2	TRBJ2-3	CASSYDRGRAIDTQYF
TRBV27	TRBD1	TRBJ1-4	CASSATGPWGEKLFF
TRBV7-9	-	TRBJ1-3	CASSLRGVILSGNTIYF
TRBV5-1	TRBD2	TRBJ2-3	CASSFSRGNTDTQYF
TRBV9	TRBD1	TRBJ2-7	CASNTGTDYEQYF
TRBV6-5	TRBD1	TRBJ2-7	CASNQGAGYEQYF
TRBV5-6	TRBD1	TRBJ2-1	CASSPDWTGDNEQFF
TRBV18	-	TRBJ2-1	CASSLIRNEQFF
TRBV6-1	-	TRBJ1-1	CASSWGVASTEAFF
TRBV9	-	TRBJ1-1	CASSGQVGNTEAFF
TRBV2	TRBD1	TRBJ1-5	CASTERTGSNQPQHF
TRBV2	-	TRBJ2-2	CASYLQGNTGELFF
TRBV5-1	TRBD1	TRBJ2-5	CASSVTDRERWQTQYF
TRBV7-9	TRBD2	TRBJ2-3	CASSSVGGLAGQSTDTQYF
TRBV4-1	TRBD1	TRBJ2-7	CASSPTTGTGVYEQYF
TRBV7-9	TRBD1	TRBJ1-2	CASSPRTGSYGYTF
TRBV13	TRBD1	TRBJ1-5	CASSVGQGAGQPQHF
TRBV5-1	-	TRBJ1-1	CASSIKTGLLTEAFF
TRBV7-2	-	TRBJ2-2	CASSSSMTGELFF
TRBV19	TRBD1	TRBJ2-1	CASGYTGGYNEQFF
TRBV27	TRBD1	TRBJ2-7	CASSPGTGWDEQYF
TRBV18	-	TRBJ1-5	CASSPTEGRPKPQHF